This is a list of T cell receptor beta chains from one sample in a study of blood T cell dynamics during melanoma immunotherapy. Assay used: immunoSEQ multiplex PCR; TCRdb lists only in-frame clones, some missing. The table shows around 20,000 clones, with around nine tenths occurring only once. Material: blood, obtained from a patient treated with checkpoint blockade. These receptor sequences come from a human donor with melanoma. Each CDR3 is given with its conserved first and last residue. The D gene is left open where the match is weak. Clone size is given for some rows only: seen once, a few or many times, or a class if the clone is expanded.

size,J,D,V,CDR3,DNA
once,TRBJ2-2,NA,TRBV5-4,CASSSFTGELFF,TGTGCCAGCAGCTCGTTTACCGGGGAGCTGTTTTTT
NA,TRBJ2-5,TRBD2,TRBV5-6,CASSFLLAGGPLGETQYF,TGTGCCAGCAGCTTCCTACTAGCGGGAGGGCCTCTTGGAGAGACCCAGTACTTC
NA,TRBJ1-2,NA,TRBV4-2,CASSQDIFGGSTF,TGTGCCAGCAGCCAAGATATCTTTGGGGGATCCACCTTC
NA,TRBJ1-1,NA,TRBV10-3,CAISVGRGVGGTEAFF,TGTGCCATCAGTGTCGGGCGAGGGGTTGGAGGCACTGAAGCTTTCTTT
NA,TRBJ2-1,NA,TRBV5-1,CASSLEGTEQFF,TGCGCCAGCAGCTTGGAGGGGACCGAGCAGTTCTTC
NA,TRBJ2-7,NA,TRBV7-9,CASSYPRGSEQYF,TGTGCCAGCAGCTACCCACGGGGTTCCGAGCAGTACTTC
NA,TRBJ1-5,NA,TRBV28,CASTRDGNQPQHF,TGTGCCAGCACGCGGGACGGCAATCAGCCCCAGCATTTT
NA,TRBJ2-1,NA,TRBV28,CASRTDVYNEQFF,TGTGCCAGCAGGACCGATGTTTACAATGAGCAGTTCTTC
NA,TRBJ2-7,NA,TRBV7-9,CASSLGPGEQYF,TGTGCCAGCAGCTTAGGTCCCGGCGAGCAGTACTTC
NA,TRBJ1-5,TRBD1,TRBV7-8,CASSLGTGRDQPQHF,TGTGCCAGCAGCCTCGGGACAGGCCGGGATCAGCCCCAGCATTTT
NA,TRBJ2-2,NA,TRBV4-3,CASSQWAEVSGELFF,TGCGCCAGCAGCCAATGGGCAGAGGTGTCCGGGGAGCTGTTTTTT
NA,TRBJ2-5,NA,TRBV7-2,CASSLVGRGRETQYF,TGTGCCAGCAGCTTAGTAGGCAGGGGGAGGGAGACCCAGTACTTC
few,TRBJ2-3,TRBD2,TRBV6-6,CASSLTSGGTDTQYF,TGTGCCAGCAGCTTGACTAGCGGGGGCACAGATACGCAGTATTTT
once,TRBJ2-5,TRBD2,TRBV11-2,CASSFDSGGIETQYF,TGTGCCAGCAGTTTCGACTCGGGGGGGATAGAGACCCAGTACTTC
NA,TRBJ2-1,TRBD2,TRBV5-1,CASSLLTSGDNEQFF,TGCGCCAGCAGCTTGCTGACTAGCGGGGACAATGAGCAGTTCTTC
NA,TRBJ2-1,TRBD2,TRBV6-1,CASSEELAGGWGSYNEQFF,TGTGCCAGCAGTGAGGAACTAGCGGGAGGTTGGGGTTCCTACAATGAGCAGTTCTTC
NA,TRBJ1-2,NA,TRBV19,CASSISFGGGETDGYTF,TGTGCCAGTAGTATCTCCTTCGGTGGAGGAGAAACAGATGGCTACACCTTC
once,TRBJ1-2,NA,TRBV2,CASSEGVGGQTYGYTF,TGTGCCAGCAGTGAAGGCGTCGGAGGGCAGACCTATGGCTACACCTTC
NA,TRBJ1-1,NA,TRBV2,CASSEDRAVGAFF,TGTGCCAGCAGTGAGGACAGAGCGGTCGGAGCTTTCTTT
NA,TRBJ1-1,TRBD1,TRBV19,CASSPQTGGKTEAFF,TGTGCCAGTAGTCCCCAGACAGGGGGCAAAACTGAAGCTTTCTTT
NA,TRBJ1-2,TRBD1,TRBV27,CASSLTGVNYGYTF,TGTGCCAGCAGTCTGACAGGGGTGAACTATGGCTACACCTTC
NA,TRBJ2-1,NA,TRBV10-3,CAISESSRTGYNEQFF,TGTGCCATCAGTGAATCTTCACGGACCGGGTACAATGAGCAGTTCTTC
NA,TRBJ2-2,TRBD2,TRBV7-9,CASSSLGASGDTGELFF,TGTGCCAGCAGCTCTCTGGGTGCTAGCGGAGACACCGGGGAGCTGTTTTTT
NA,TRBJ2-1,TRBD2,TRBV30,CAWTRLAGSYNEQFF,TGTGCCTGGACAAGACTAGCGGGGTCCTACAATGAGCAGTTCTTC
NA,TRBJ2-6,NA,TRBV5-4,CASSLDGGSGANVLTF,TGTGCCAGCAGCTTGGATGGGGGGTCTGGGGCCAACGTCCTGACTTTC
NA,TRBJ2-6,NA,TRBV27,CASSLSSGANVLTF,TGTGCCAGCAGTTTATCATCAGGGGCCAACGTCCTGACTTTC
NA,TRBJ1-1,NA,TRBV28,CASSLYSGGTEAFF,TGTGCCAGCAGTTTGTATTCGGGCGGCACTGAAGCTTTCTTT
NA,TRBJ2-7,NA,TRBV28,CASSFQRGAYEQYF,TGTGCCAGCAGTTTTCAAAGGGGCGCATACGAGCAGTACTTC
NA,TRBJ2-5,NA,TRBV7-9,CASSMGVDTETQYF,TGTGCCAGCAGCATGGGAGTCGACACGGAGACCCAGTACTTC
NA,TRBJ1-2,NA,TRBV19,CASSSPGKTLRNYGYTF,TGTGCCAGTAGTAGTCCGGGGAAGACCTTAAGAAACTATGGCTACACCTTC
few,TRBJ2-2,NA,TRBV19,CASSISSGNTGELFF,TGTGCCAGTAGTATATCCAGCGGAAACACCGGGGAGCTGTTTTTT
NA,TRBJ2-2,NA,TRBV6-1,CASSSTVNTGELFF,TGTGCCAGCAGTTCGACAGTTAACACCGGGGAGCTGTTTTTT
NA,TRBJ2-5,NA,TRBV19,CASSTRETQYF,TGTGCCAGTAGCACCAGGGAGACCCAGTACTTC
NA,TRBJ2-7,TRBD1,TRBV30,CAWSAGTATYEQYF,TGTGCCTGGAGCGCCGGGACAGCCACCTACGAGCAGTACTTC
NA,TRBJ1-5,NA,TRBV6-5,CASSRGRNQPQHF,TGTGCCAGCAGCAGAGGTCGTAATCAGCCCCAGCATTTT
NA,TRBJ1-5,TRBD1,TRBV10-3,CAISEDRGGNQPQHF,TGTGCCATCAGTGAAGACAGGGGCGGCAATCAGCCCCAGCATTTT
NA,TRBJ2-3,NA,TRBV5-4,CASSLGLVGGTDTQYF,TGTGCCAGCAGCTTGGGGTTGGTTGGCGGCACAGATACGCAGTATTTT
NA,TRBJ2-7,TRBD2,TRBV5-6,CASSRRGSYEQYF,TGTGCCAGCAGCCGGCGCGGGAGTTACGAGCAGTACTTC
NA,TRBJ2-3,TRBD2,TRBV4-3,CASSHGLAGEWASTDTQYF,TGCGCCAGCAGCCACGGACTAGCGGGAGAATGGGCTAGCACAGATACGCAGTATTTT
NA,TRBJ1-1,TRBD1,TRBV5-8,CASRDRVAFF,TGTGCCAGCAGGGACAGGGTGGCTTTCTTT
NA,TRBJ2-7,NA,TRBV5-6,CASSGRDRSYEQYF,TGTGCCAGCAGCGGAAGGGACCGATCCTACGAGCAGTACTTC
NA,TRBJ1-1,TRBD1,TRBV7-9,CASSYYRGRTEAFF,TGTGCCAGCAGTTATTACAGGGGGCGAACTGAAGCTTTCTTT
few,TRBJ1-5,NA,TRBV2,CASSGRDTQHF,TGTGCCAGCAGTGGGCGGGACACCCAGCATTTT
NA,TRBJ1-4,NA,TRBV6-5,CASSYSSRGSEKLFF,TGTGCCAGCAGTTACTCGAGCAGGGGTTCTGAAAAACTGTTTTTT
NA,TRBJ1-2,NA,TRBV28,CASSPPGQYYGYTF,TGTGCCAGCAGTCCGCCTGGACAGTACTATGGCTACACCTTC
NA,TRBJ2-3,TRBD1,TRBV19,CASGQGLDTQYF,TGTGCCAGCGGACAGGGTCTCGATACGCAGTATTTT
NA,TRBJ2-7,NA,TRBV6-5,CASSYSSGSLGEQYF,TGTGCCAGCAGTTACTCGAGCGGTAGCCTAGGCGAGCAGTACTTC
NA,TRBJ2-5,NA,TRBV6-6,CASSYGLLETQYF,TGTGCCAGCAGTTACGGATTACTAGAGACCCAGTACTTC
NA,TRBJ2-3,NA,TRBV6-1,CASSEAQQPSTDTQYF,TGTGCCAGCAGTGAAGCGCAACAACCTAGCACAGATACGCAGTATTTT
NA,TRBJ1-5,TRBD1,TRBV27,CASSYGDSNQPQHF,TGTGCCAGCAGTTACGGGGACAGTAATCAGCCCCAGCATTTT
NA,TRBJ1-2,NA,TRBV6-5,CASTPYGNYGYTF,TGTGCCAGCACCCCTTATGGCAACTATGGCTACACCTTC
NA,TRBJ2-7,NA,TRBV27,CASSFGAAYEQYF,TGTGCCAGCAGTTTTGGTGCAGCCTACGAGCAGTACTTC
NA,TRBJ2-5,NA,TRBV5-4,CASSGEGTVIGSQYF,TGTGCCAGCAGCGGTGAAGGGACGGTCATAGGGTCCCAGTACTTC
NA,TRBJ2-7,NA,TRBV7-8,CASSLSRVPRNGQYF,TGTGCCAGCAGCTTGAGTCGGGTACCACGAAATGGGCAGTACTTC
NA,TRBJ2-5,TRBD2,TRBV6-1,CASSRLVGGQETQYF,TGTGCCAGCAGTAGGCTGGTGGGAGGGCAAGAGACCCAGTACTTC